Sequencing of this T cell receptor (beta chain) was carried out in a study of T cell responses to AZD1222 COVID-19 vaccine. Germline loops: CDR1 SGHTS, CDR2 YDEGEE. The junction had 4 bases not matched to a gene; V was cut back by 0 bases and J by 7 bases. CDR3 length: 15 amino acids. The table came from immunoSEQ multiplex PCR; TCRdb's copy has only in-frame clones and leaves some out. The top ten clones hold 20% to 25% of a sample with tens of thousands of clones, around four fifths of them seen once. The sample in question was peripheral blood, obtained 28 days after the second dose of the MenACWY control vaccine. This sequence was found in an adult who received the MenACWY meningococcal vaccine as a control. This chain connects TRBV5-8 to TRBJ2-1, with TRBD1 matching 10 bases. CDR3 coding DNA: TGTGCCAGCAGCTTGGGGGGACAGGGGTCGAATGAGCAGTTCTTC. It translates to CASSLGGQGSNEQFF.